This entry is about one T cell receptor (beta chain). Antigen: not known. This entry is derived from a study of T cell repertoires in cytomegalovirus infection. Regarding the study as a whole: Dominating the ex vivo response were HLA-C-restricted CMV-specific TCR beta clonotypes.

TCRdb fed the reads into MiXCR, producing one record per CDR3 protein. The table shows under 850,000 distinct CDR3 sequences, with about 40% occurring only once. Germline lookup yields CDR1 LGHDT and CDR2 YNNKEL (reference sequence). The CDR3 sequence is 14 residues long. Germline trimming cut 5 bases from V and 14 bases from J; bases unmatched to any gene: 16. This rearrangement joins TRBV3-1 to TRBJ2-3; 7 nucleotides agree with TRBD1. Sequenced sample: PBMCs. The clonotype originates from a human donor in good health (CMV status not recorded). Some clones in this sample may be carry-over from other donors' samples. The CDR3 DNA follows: TGTGCCAGCAGCGCGACAAAACAGGGGTTAGTTCGGTATTTT. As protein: CASSATKQGLVRYF.